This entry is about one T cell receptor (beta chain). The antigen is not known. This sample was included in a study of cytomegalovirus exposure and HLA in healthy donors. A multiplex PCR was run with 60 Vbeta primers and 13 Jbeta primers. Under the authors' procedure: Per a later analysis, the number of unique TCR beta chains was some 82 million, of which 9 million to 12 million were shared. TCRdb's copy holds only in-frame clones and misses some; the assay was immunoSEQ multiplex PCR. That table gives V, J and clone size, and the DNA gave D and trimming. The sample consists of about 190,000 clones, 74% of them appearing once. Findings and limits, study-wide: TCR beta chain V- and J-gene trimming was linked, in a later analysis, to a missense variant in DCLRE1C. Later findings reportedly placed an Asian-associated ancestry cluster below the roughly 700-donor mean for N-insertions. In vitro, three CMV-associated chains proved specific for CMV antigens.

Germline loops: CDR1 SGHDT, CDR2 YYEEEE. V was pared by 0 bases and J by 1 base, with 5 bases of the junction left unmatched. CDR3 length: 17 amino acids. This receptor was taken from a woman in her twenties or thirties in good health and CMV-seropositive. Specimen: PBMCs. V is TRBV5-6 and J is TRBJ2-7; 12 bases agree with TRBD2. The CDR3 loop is CASSLGLAGVISYEQYF. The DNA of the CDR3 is TGTGCCAGCAGCTTGGGACTAGCGGGAGTCATTTCCTACGAGCAGTACTTC.